The clone carrying this TCR beta chain turned up a few times. Its antigen remains unknown. This specimen comes from a study of cytomegalovirus exposure and HLA in healthy donors. Study conclusions and caveats: Within an earlier analysis, most TCR beta V segments proved productive either about 90% or about 30% of the time.

Germline V CDR1 and CDR2: SNHLY, FYNNEI. This CDR3 region has 13 residues. The V gene end was trimmed by 7 bases and the J gene end by 4 bases; junction bases not matched to a gene: 5. The PCR made use of 60 Vbeta and 13 Jbeta primers. Using immunoSEQ multiplex PCR, the repertoire was profiled, and TCRdb retains in-frame clones only, with some absent. The sample contains roughly 140,000 clones, roughly 75% of which appear only once. The sequence derives from a young man in good health and CMV-seronegative. The source material was PBMCs. This chain links TRBV2 with TRBJ1-1; 8 positions match TRBD1. CDR3 DNA sequence: TGTGCCAGCAAACAGGGGGGGGGCACTGAAGCTTTCTTT. Its translation: CASKQGGGTEAFF.